There are a few counts of the clone carrying this T cell receptor beta chain. An end of the junction does not agree with germline; a read error may underlie this. CDR1 SGHTS and CDR2 YDEGEE come from the germline V gene. The CDR3 spans 8 residues. Libraries were prepared by immunoSEQ multiplex PCR; TCRdb keeps only in-frame clonotypes and omits some of them. The table has hundreds of thousands of clones, approximately 87% seen once. This entry is derived from a study of shared T cell receptors in the human thymus. This sample also belongs to another study, concerning human thymus T cells. This second study notes: Resected material from corrective heart surgery provided the thymus tissue analysed.

The receptor comes from a boy younger than two with a congenital heart defect. The chain uses TRBV5-8 and TRBJ2-7; D perhaps matches TRBD1 (5 bases). The sample comprised thymocytes. CDR3 sequence reads: CASWGGDF. The CDR3 nucleotides are TGTGCCAGCTGGGGCGGTGACTTC.